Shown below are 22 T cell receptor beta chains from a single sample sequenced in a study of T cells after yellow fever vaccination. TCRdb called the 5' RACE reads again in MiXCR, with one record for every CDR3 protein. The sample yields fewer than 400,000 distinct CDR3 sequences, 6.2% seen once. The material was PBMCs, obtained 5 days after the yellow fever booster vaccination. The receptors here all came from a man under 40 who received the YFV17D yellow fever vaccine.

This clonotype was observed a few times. This CDR3 reads CASSRGLAGGPLTDTQYF. DNA for the CDR3: TGTGCCAGCAGCCGAGGACTAGCGGGAGGGCCGTTAACAGATACGCAGTATTTT. V is TRBV4-2 and J is TRBJ2-3; 15 positions match TRBD2. Losses at the gene ends were 4 bases for V and 3 bases for J; bases not matched to a gene: 8. The germline V gene encodes CDR1 LGHNA and CDR2 YNFKEQ. The CDR3 has 18 residues.

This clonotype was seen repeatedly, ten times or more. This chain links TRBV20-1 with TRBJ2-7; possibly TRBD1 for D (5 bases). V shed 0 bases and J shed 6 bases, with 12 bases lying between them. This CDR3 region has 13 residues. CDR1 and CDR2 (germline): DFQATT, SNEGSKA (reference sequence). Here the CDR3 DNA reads TGCAGTGCTAGAGACTACAGGCCGGCCGAGCAGTACTTC. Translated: CSARDYRPAEQYF.

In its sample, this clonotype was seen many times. In DNA form, the CDR3 reads TGTGCCGCCTCGGGGGCGGGGGGCTCCTACGAGCAGTACTTC. Its translation: CAASGAGGSYEQYF. The rearrangement links TRBV21-1 to TRBJ2-7; TRBD1 was called by the table and not checked on the DNA. TRBV21-1 is a documented pseudogene. The CDR3 sequence is 14 residues long.

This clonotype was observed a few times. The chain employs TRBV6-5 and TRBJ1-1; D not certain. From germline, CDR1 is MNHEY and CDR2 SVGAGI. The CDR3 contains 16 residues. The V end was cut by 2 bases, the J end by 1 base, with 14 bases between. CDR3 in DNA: TGTGCCAGCAGTTACCTCCCGAAGGGCCGGAACACTGAAGCTTTCTTT. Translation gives CASSYLPKGRNTEAFF.

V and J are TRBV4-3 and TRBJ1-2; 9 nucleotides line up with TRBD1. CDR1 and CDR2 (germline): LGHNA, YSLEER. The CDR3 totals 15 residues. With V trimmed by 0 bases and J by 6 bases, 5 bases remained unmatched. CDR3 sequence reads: CASSQDPGQGHGYTF. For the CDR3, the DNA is TGCGCCAGCAGCCAAGATCCGGGACAGGGACATGGCTACACCTTC.

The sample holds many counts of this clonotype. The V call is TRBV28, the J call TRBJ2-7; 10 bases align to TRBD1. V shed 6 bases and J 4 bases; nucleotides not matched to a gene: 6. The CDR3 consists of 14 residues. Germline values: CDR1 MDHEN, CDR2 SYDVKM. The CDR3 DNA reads TGTGCCAGCAGAAGACAGGGGGCTAGGTACGAGCAGTACTTC. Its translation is CASRRQGARYEQYF. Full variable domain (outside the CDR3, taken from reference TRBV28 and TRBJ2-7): DVKVTQSSRYLVKRTGEKVFLECVQDMDHENMFWYRQDPGLGLRLIYFSYDVKMKEKGDIPEGYSVSREKKERFSLILESASTNQTSMYLCASRRQGARYEQYFGPGTRLTVT.

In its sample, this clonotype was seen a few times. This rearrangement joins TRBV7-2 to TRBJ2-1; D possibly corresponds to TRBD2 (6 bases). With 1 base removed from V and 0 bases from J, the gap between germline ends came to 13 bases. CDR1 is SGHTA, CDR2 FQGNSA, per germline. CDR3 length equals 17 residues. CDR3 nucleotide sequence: TGTGCCAGCAGCTTAGAGCCGGGAGTCGGCTCCTACAATGAGCAGTTCTTC. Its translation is CASSLEPGVGSYNEQFF.

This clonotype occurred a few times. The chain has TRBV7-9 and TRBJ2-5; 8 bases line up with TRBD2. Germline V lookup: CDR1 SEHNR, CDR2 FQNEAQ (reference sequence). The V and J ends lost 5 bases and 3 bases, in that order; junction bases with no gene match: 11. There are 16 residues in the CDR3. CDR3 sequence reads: CASSPRGTRSKETQYF. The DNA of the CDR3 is TGTGCCAGCAGCCCACGCGGGACTAGATCCAAAGAGACCCAGTACTTC.

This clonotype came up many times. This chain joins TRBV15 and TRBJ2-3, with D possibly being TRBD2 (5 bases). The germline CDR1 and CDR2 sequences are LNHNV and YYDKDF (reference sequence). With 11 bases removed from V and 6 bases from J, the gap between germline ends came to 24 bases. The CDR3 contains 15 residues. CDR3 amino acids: CAPGLARSVCDTQYF. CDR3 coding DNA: TGTGCCCCAGGCTTGGCACGTAGCGTTTGCGATACGCAGTATTTT.

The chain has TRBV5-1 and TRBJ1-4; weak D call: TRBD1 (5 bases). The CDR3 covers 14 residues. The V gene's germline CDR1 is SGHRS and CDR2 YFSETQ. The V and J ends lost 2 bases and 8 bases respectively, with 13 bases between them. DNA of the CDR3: TGCGCCAGCAGCTTTGAGGGGAATGGAGAAAAACTGTTTTTT. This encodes CASSFEGNGEKLFF.

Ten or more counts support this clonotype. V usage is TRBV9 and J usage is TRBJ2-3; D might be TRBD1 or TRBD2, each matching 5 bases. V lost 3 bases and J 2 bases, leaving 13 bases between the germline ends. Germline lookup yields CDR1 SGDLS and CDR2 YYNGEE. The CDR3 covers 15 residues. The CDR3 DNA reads TGTGCCAGCAGCGGCCGGGACGCAGACACAGATACGCAGTATTTT. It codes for CASSGRDADTDTQYF.

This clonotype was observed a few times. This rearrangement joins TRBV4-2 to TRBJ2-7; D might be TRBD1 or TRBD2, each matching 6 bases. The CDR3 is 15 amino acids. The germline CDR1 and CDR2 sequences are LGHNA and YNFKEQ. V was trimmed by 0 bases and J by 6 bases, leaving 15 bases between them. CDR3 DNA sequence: TGTGCCAGCAGCCAAGAAGGGGGGCAGTACCCCGAGCAGTACTTC. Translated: CASSQEGGQYPEQYF.

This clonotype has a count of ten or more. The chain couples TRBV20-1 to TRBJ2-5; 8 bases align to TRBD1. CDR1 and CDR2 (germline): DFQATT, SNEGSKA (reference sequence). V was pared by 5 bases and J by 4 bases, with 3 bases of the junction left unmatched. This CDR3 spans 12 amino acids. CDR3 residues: CSALTGVETQYF. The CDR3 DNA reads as TGCAGTGCTTTGACAGGGGTAGAGACCCAGTACTTC.

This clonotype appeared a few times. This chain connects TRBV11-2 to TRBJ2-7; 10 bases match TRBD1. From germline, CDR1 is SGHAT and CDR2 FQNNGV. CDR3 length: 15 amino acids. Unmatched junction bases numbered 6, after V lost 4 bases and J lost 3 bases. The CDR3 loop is CASSSRTGGDYEQYF. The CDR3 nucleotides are TGTGCCAGCAGCTCACGGACAGGGGGAGACTACGAGCAGTACTTC.

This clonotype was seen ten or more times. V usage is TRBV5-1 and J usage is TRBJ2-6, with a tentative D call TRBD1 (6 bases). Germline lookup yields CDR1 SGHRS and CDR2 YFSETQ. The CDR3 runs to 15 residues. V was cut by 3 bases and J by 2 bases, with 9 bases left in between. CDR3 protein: CASSSQGTGANVLTF. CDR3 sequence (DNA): TGCGCCAGCAGCTCCCAGGGGACTGGGGCCAACGTCCTGACTTTC.

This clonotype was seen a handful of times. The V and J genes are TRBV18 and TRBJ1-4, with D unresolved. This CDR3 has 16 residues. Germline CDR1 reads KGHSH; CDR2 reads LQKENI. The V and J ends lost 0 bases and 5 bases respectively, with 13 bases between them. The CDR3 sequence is CASSPPRLTENEKLFF. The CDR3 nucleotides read TGTGCCAGCTCACCACCTCGGCTGACTGAGAATGAAAAACTGTTTTTT.

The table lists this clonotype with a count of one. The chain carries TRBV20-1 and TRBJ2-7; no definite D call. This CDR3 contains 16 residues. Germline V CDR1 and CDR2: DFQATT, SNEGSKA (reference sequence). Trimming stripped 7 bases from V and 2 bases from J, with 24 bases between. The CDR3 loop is CSVSGQARGWAYEQYF. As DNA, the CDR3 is TGCAGTGTCTCGGGCCAAGCTCGAGGTTGGGCCTACGAGCAGTACTTC.

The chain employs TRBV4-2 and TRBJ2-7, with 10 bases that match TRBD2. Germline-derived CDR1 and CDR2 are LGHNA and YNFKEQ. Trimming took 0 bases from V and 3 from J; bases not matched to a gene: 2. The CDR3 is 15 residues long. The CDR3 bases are TGTGCCAGCAGCCAAGAACTAGCGGGAAACTACGAGCAGTACTTC. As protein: CASSQELAGNYEQYF.

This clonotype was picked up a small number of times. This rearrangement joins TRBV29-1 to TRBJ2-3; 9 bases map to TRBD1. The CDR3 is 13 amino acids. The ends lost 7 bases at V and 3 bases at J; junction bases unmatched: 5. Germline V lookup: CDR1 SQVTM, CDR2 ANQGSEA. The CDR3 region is CSADRGRTDTQYF. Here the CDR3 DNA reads TGCAGCGCGGACAGGGGTCGTACAGATACGCAGTATTTT.

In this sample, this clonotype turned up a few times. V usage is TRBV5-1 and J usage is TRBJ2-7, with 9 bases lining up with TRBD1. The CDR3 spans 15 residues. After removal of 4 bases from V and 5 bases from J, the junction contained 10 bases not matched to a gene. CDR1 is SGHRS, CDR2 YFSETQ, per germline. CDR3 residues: CASSMPGTGIDEQYF. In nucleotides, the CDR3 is TGCGCCAGCAGCATGCCCGGGACAGGGATCGACGAGCAGTACTTC.

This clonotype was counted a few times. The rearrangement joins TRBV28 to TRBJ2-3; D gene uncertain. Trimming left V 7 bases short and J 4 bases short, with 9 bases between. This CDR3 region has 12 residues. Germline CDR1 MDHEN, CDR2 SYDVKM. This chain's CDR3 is CASTKRADTQYF. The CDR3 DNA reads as TGTGCCAGCACCAAAAGGGCAGATACGCAGTATTTT.

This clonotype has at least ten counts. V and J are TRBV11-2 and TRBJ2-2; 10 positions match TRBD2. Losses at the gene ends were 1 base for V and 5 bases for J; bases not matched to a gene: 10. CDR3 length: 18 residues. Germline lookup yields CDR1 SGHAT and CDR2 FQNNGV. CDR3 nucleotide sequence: TGTGCCAGCAGCTTAGGTTTAAGCGGGAGGGCCCGAACCGGGGAGCTGTTTTTT. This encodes CASSLGLSGRARTGELFF.